This TCR beta chain came from a study of response to subunit inactivated influenza vaccine (dated by TCRdb to between 2018 and 2020). Background for the entire study: Deep quantitative profiling of the T cell receptor repertoire was used in the study to follow responses to a trivalent subunit inactivated influenza vaccine.

The library came from RT-PCR. The sequencing machine was an Illumina HiSeq 2500. Starting from the raw public reads, TCRdb applied fastp trimming at Q25, assembled clones with MiXCR and retained in-frame beta chains. CDR3 protein duplicates are merged, each entry listing the most common genes and DNA. This sample lists a few hundred thousand distinct CDR3 sequences; roughly 15% were detected once. Of the sample, over 8.5% falls within the top ten clones. What the study reported, not specific to this receptor: The authors suggested that each seasonal influenza vaccination may recruit only a limited number of new T cells.

About this clonotype itself: The antigen it recognizes is unknown. No base quality information exists; no much larger clone differs at one position.

The CDR3 goes from the cysteine to the phenylalanine over 12 residues. Only the CDR3 DNA stays, 36 bases, in frame from base 1. Between the V and J ends, shortened by 5 bases and 7 bases respectively, the junction contains 9 bases. CDR1 and CDR2 are read off the germline V gene as SGHTS and YDEGEE. The sample here was PBMCs from blood, taken 11 to 12 days after vaccination. Recombination connected TRBV5-8 to TRBJ2-2, with no confident D gene call. The receptor comes from a man aged 45 to 65 who received an inactivated influenza vaccine. Donor details come from another sample of the same person, matched by shared clones. The DNA sequence is given as TGTGCCAGCAGGCCCGGAGTCGGGGAGCTGTTTTTT. This is translated as CASRPGVGELFF.